The 31 T cell receptor beta chains reported below all come from one sample, sequenced in a study of blood T cell repertoires in COVID-19. Method: immunoSEQ multiplex PCR; TCRdb's copy keeps in-frame clones and lacks some. Among a few hundred thousand clones listed, about 79% were seen once. Sequenced: peripheral blood. These receptor sequences come from a woman aged 40 to 50 who had recovered from COVID-19.

The chain joins TRBV5-1 to TRBJ2-6; D is uncertain. Trimming removed 4 bases from V and 1 base from J, with 9 bases in between. The CDR3 consists of 15 residues. Germline assignment: CDR1 SGHRS and CDR2 YFSETQ. CDR3 DNA sequence: TGCGCCAGCAGCGCCGAGGCGTCTGGGGCCAACGTCCTGACTTTC. Amino acids: CASSAEASGANVLTF.

The chain has TRBV7-2 and TRBJ2-7, with 7 bases aligning to TRBD1. The V segment lost 5 bases and the J segment 2 bases; nucleotides outside the gene matches: 12. The CDR3 contains 16 residues. Germline loops: CDR1 SGHTA, CDR2 FQGNSA. The CDR3 DNA is TGTGCCAGCAGCGTAAACCCGCCGGGACAGACCTACGAGCAGTACTTC. Translated: CASSVNPPGQTYEQYF.

The V gene is TRBV3-1 (or the pseudogene TRBV3-2), the J gene TRBJ1-2, with TRBD1 identical over 9 bases. The germline V gene has CDR1 LGHDT and CDR2 YNNKEL (reference sequence). The CDR3 has 14 amino acids. Trimming cost V 3 bases and J 6 bases; bases outside gene matches: 5. The CDR3 loop is CASSHGDRGDGYTF. CDR3 nucleotides: TGTGCCAGCAGCCATGGTGACAGGGGGGATGGCTACACCTTC.

The V and J genes are TRBV5-4 and TRBJ2-2, with 13 bases fitting TRBD2. Trimming removed 4 bases from V and 2 bases from J; junction bases left unmatched: 5. The V gene's germline CDR1 is SGHNT and CDR2 YYREEE (reference sequence). The CDR3 has 17 amino acids. Here the CDR3 reads CASSPRLAGGNTGELFF. The CDR3 region has the DNA TGTGCCAGCAGCCCCCGACTAGCGGGGGGTAACACCGGGGAGCTGTTTTTT.

This chain joins TRBV30 and TRBJ2-3, with D perhaps matching TRBD1 (5 bases). The V gene's germline CDR1 is GTSNPN and CDR2 SVGIG (reference sequence). V dropped 1 base and J dropped 4 bases, with 9 bases sitting between them. CDR3 length: 13 amino acids. Written as DNA, the CDR3 is TGTGCCTGGAGTGCCAGGGTCGCAGATACGCAGTATTTT. It yields the protein CAWSARVADTQYF.

This sequence joins TRBV7-8 and TRBJ1-2; D is perhaps TRBD1 (6 bases). V gave up 2 bases and J gave up 6 bases, with 19 bases separating them. Germline V gene lookup returns CDR1 SGHVS and CDR2 FQNEAQ. CDR3 size: 16 residues. In DNA form, the CDR3 reads TGTGCCAGCAGCTTAAGAGGGGGTGACCGGGTAGATGGCTACACCTTC. Amino acids: CASSLRGGDRVDGYTF.

The rearrangement joins TRBV6-2 or TRBV6-3 to TRBJ2-1; D might be TRBD2 (6 bases). V was shortened by 2 bases and J by 0 bases, with 8 bases between the two germline ends. Germline V gene sequence: CDR1 MNHEY, CDR2 SVGEGT. There are 15 residues in the CDR3. As DNA, the CDR3 is TGTGCCAGCAGTTACGGAGGGGCCTCCTACAATGAGCAGTTCTTC. It is translated as CASSYGGASYNEQFF.

The V call is TRBV2, the J call TRBJ2-3, with 12 bases matching TRBD1. CDR3 length equals 14 residues. With 8 bases clipped from V and 6 bases from J, the junction kept 6 bases outside the gene matches. Germline CDR1 and CDR2: SNHLY and FYNNEI. DNA for the CDR3: TGTGCCAGCTATCCGGGACAGGGGGCCGATACGCAGTATTTT. It is translated as CASYPGQGADTQYF.

The CDR3 DNA is TGTGCCAGCAGTCTGAGGGACAGAAAGGGCACTGAAGCTTTCTTT. It specifies CASSLRDRKGTEAFF. This chain connects TRBV28 to TRBJ1-1; TRBD1 agrees at 7 bases. Germline V gives CDR1 MDHEN, CDR2 SYDVKM. The V segment lost 5 bases and the J segment 4 bases; nucleotides outside the gene matches: 10. The CDR3 loop spans 15 amino acids.

The chain has TRBV25-1 and TRBJ2-7, with 9 bases identical to TRBD2. The CDR3 is 18 amino acids. Germline V lookup: CDR1 MGHDK, CDR2 SYGVNS. Trimming at V came to 4 bases and at J to 2 bases, leaving 15 bases not matched to a gene. The CDR3 nucleotides read TGTGCCAGCAGTGCCCCGTTCAGCGGGGGGACCAAACCCTACGAGCAGTACTTC. Residues: CASSAPFSGGTKPYEQYF.

This clone was found once. The chain couples TRBV4-1 to TRBJ1-5; TRBD1 matches at 9 bases. This CDR3 spans 15 amino acids. Germline assignment: CDR1 MGHRA and CDR2 YSYEKL. Trimming cost V 3 bases and J 6 bases; bases outside gene matches: 6. CDR3 protein: CASSHGDREGQPQHF. DNA of the CDR3: TGCGCCAGCAGCCACGGGGACAGGGAGGGTCAGCCCCAGCATTTT.

In its sample, this clone was seen a few times. CDR3 amino acids: CASSHIQQGRSEKLFF. As DNA, the CDR3 is TGCGCCAGCAGCCATATACAACAGGGGCGAAGTGAAAAACTGTTTTTT. The chain uses TRBV4-3 and TRBJ1-4, with TRBD1 matching 7 bases. The CDR3 runs 16 residues. The germline gives CDR1 LGHNA, CDR2 YSLEER. J gave up 7 bases and V 3 bases, and 11 bases lay outside the gene matches.

This chain joins TRBV6-5 and TRBJ2-2, with D tentatively TRBD1 (6 bases). In germline, CDR1 is MNHEY, CDR2 SVGAGI. Deletions cut 6 bases from V and 6 bases from J, with 11 bases between. CDR3 size: 13 residues. Here the CDR3 DNA reads TGTGCCAGCAGCACCAGGGGTGCCGGGGAGCTGTTTTTT. It codes for CASSTRGAGELFF.

The genes are TRBV19 and TRBJ1-2, with D tentatively TRBD1 (5 bases). This CDR3 has 15 residues. The V end lost 3 bases, the J end lost 0 bases, and 11 bases lay between the germline ends. Germline V gene sequence: CDR1 LNHDA, CDR2 SQIVND (reference sequence). CDR3 amino acids: CASSIDGAANYGYTF. CDR3 coding DNA: TGTGCCAGTAGTATCGATGGGGCGGCTAACTATGGCTACACCTTC.

J is TRBJ1-1 and V is TRBV7-8; no reliable D call. Germline V gene lookup returns CDR1 SGHVS and CDR2 FQNEAQ. Trimming left V 5 bases short and J 11 bases short, with 15 bases between. The CDR3 is 12 amino acids. The CDR3 protein is CASSRRRQRAFF. The DNA of the CDR3 is TGTGCCAGCAGCCGCAGACGACAACGGGCTTTCTTT.

This clone appeared a few times. CDR3 nucleotide sequence: TGTGCCAGCAGCACCAACAGGGGGCGCGACCGGTCCGGGGAGCTGTTTTTT. Residues: CASSTNRGRDRSGELFF. This sequence joins TRBV11-3 and TRBJ2-2; 9 nucleotides match TRBD1. The CDR3 has 17 residues. Trimming at V came to 5 bases and at J to 6 bases, leaving 13 bases not matched to a gene. The germline gives CDR1 SGHNT, CDR2 YENEEA.

CDR3 protein: CAGYSRDSYRSNEKLFF. CDR3 sequence (DNA): TGTGCCGGCTACAGCCGGGACAGCTATAGGTCGAATGAAAAACTGTTTTTT. This chain uses TRBV5-8 with TRBJ1-4, with 7 bases fitting TRBD1. Germline CDR1 reads SGHTS; CDR2 reads YDEGEE. This CDR3 comprises 17 residues. Trimming took 10 bases from V and 5 from J; bases not matched to a gene: 20.

The V call is TRBV18, the J call TRBJ1-2, with D unclear. The CDR3 contains 15 residues. CDR1 is KGHSH, CDR2 LQKENI, per germline. Deletions cut 3 bases from V and 5 bases from J, with 16 bases between. The CDR3 spells CASSPEAGETYGYTF. The CDR3 bases are TGTGCCAGCTCACCTGAGGCCGGGGAGACGTATGGCTACACCTTC.

The chain joins TRBV2 to TRBJ2-3, with 10 bases matching TRBD2. Trimming at V came to 2 bases and at J to 6 bases, leaving 8 bases not matched to a gene. The CDR3 sequence is 16 residues long. Germline V lookup: CDR1 SNHLY, CDR2 FYNNEI. The chain's CDR3 is CASSELSGRAFDTQYF. The CDR3, as DNA: TGTGCCAGCAGTGAACTCAGCGGGAGGGCATTCGATACGCAGTATTTT. Together with reference TRBV2 and TRBJ2-3, the CDR3 gives the full variable domain: EPEVTQTPSHQVTQMGQEVILRCVPISNHLYFYWYRQILGQKVEFLVSFYNNEISEKSEIFDDQFSVERPDGSNFTLKIRSTKLEDSAMYFCASSELSGRAFDTQYFGPGTRLTVL.

The rearrangement links TRBV6-6 to TRBJ2-5, with D unclear. The CDR3 is made up of 14 amino acids. With 2 bases removed from V and 2 bases from J, the gap between germline ends came to 9 bases. Germline V gives CDR1 MNHNY, CDR2 SVGAGI (reference sequence). The DNA for the CDR3 is TGTGCCAGCAGTTACCCTGTGAGACAAGAGACCCAGTACTTC. It is translated as CASSYPVRQETQYF.

The gene calls are TRBV28 and TRBJ1-2; 10 nucleotides align to TRBD1. Trimming cost V 1 base and J 5 bases; bases outside gene matches: 4. CDR1 is MDHEN and CDR2 is SYDVKM in the germline V gene. This CDR3 is built from 15 residues. The DNA of the CDR3 is TGTGCCAGCAGTTTATTATTGGGACAGGGGTATGGCTACACCTTC. Its translation: CASSLLLGQGYGYTF.

The rearrangement joins TRBV28 to TRBJ2-7; perhaps TRBD1 as D (5 bases). This CDR3 comprises 14 residues. The germline gives CDR1 MDHEN, CDR2 SYDVKM. The germline V and J ends were trimmed by 6 bases and 3 bases, with 15 bases remaining between them. The CDR3 region is CASRGRPRIYEQYF. For the CDR3, the DNA is TGTGCCAGCAGGGGGCGGCCCCGAATCTACGAGCAGTACTTC.

CDR3 region: CASSQDVGLASSYEQYF. The CDR3 nucleotides are TGTGCCAGCAGCCAGGATGTGGGGCTAGCGAGCTCCTACGAGCAGTACTTC. The chain employs TRBV13 and TRBJ2-7; the D gene is possibly TRBD2 (6 bases). The CDR3 totals 17 residues. Trimming cost V 5 bases and J 0 bases, with 20 bases left between them. Germline values: CDR1 PRHDT, CDR2 FYEKMQ (reference sequence).

The chain recombines TRBV3-1 (or the pseudogene TRBV3-2) with TRBJ2-2, with TRBD1 as a possible D gene (6 bases). The germline V gene encodes CDR1 LGHDT and CDR2 YNNKEL (reference sequence). This CDR3 has 14 amino acids. The V end lost 3 bases, the J end lost 6 bases, and 11 bases lay between the germline ends. This CDR3 reads CASSQRAGAGELFF. The CDR3 DNA reads TGTGCCAGCAGCCAGCGTGCAGGGGCCGGGGAGCTGTTTTTT.

This sequence joins TRBV4-1 and TRBJ2-7; 14 positions match TRBD2. Trimming removed 1 base from V and 13 bases from J; junction bases left unmatched: 6. The CDR3 spans 14 residues. In germline, CDR1 is MGHRA, CDR2 YSYEKL. CDR3: CASSQGLAGGDPYF. The CDR3 DNA follows: TGCGCCAGCAGCCAAGGACTAGCGGGGGGGGACCCATACTTC.

The rearrangement uses TRBV9 and TRBJ2-2; 14 bases map to TRBD2. The V segment lost 3 bases and the J segment 6 bases; nucleotides outside the gene matches: 7. Germline values: CDR1 SGDLS, CDR2 YYNGEE. There are 17 residues in the CDR3. The CDR3 sequence is CASSAARLAGGPGELFF. In DNA form, the CDR3 reads TGTGCCAGCAGCGCCGCCCGACTAGCGGGGGGGCCCGGGGAGCTGTTTTTT. Full variable domain (outside the CDR3, taken from reference TRBV9 and TRBJ2-2): DSGVTQTPKHLITATGQRVTLRCSPRSGDLSVYWYQQSLDQGLQFLIQYYNGEERAKGNILERFSAQQFPDLHSELNLSSLELGDSALYFCASSAARLAGGPGELFFGEGSRLTVL.

This clone was detected only once. The V call is TRBV6-5, the J call TRBJ1-1; 7 nucleotides agree with TRBD1. The CDR3 spans 12 residues. Germline assignment: CDR1 MNHEY and CDR2 SVGAGI. The V and J ends lost 5 bases and 10 bases, in that order; junction bases with no gene match: 7. CDR3 bases: TGTGCCAGCAGTAGGGACAGTGGTGTAGCTTTCTTT. The encoded protein is CASSRDSGVAFF.

The chain links TRBV11-3 to TRBJ1-3; 8 bases line up with TRBD1. This CDR3 contains 13 residues. Per germline, CDR1 SGHNT and CDR2 YENEEA. The V segment lost 3 bases and the J segment 7 bases; nucleotides outside the gene matches: 2. For the CDR3, the DNA is TGTGCCAGCAGCTTTGGACAGGGCAACACCATATATTTT. Its protein is CASSFGQGNTIYF.

With respect to this clone: Other DNA sequences in this specimen translate into the identical CDR3. This chain connects TRBV19 to TRBJ1-4; D possibly corresponds to TRBD1 (6 bases). Trimming cost V 3 bases and J 7 bases, with 9 bases left between them. CDR3 length: 13 residues. Per germline, CDR1 LNHDA and CDR2 SQIVND (reference sequence). This CDR3 is CASSISRGEKLFF. The CDR3, as DNA: TGTGCCAGTAGTATCTCCAGGGGTGAAAAACTGTTTTTT. The whole variable domain, filled in from reference TRBV19 and TRBJ1-4, reads DGGITQSPKYLFRKEGQNVTLSCEQNLNHDAMYWYRQDPGQGLRLIYYSQIVNDFQKGDIAEGYSVSREKKESFPLTVTSAQKNPTAFYLCASSISRGEKLFFGSGTQLSVL.

The V call is TRBV5-1, the J call TRBJ2-7; TRBD2 agrees at 7 bases. CDR1 is SGHRS and CDR2 is YFSETQ in the germline V gene. J lost 3 bases, V lost 0 bases, and 6 bases had no gene match. The CDR3 has 15 amino acids. The CDR3 DNA sequence: TGCGCCAGCAGCTTGGTTGGGGGGGACCTCTACGAGCAGTACTTC. It is translated as CASSLVGGDLYEQYF.

V and J are TRBV6-5 and TRBJ2-4; 8 positions agree with TRBD2. J lost 8 bases, V lost 6 bases, and 9 bases had no gene match. The CDR3 contains 14 residues. The germline CDR1 and CDR2 sequences are MNHEY and SVGAGI. CDR3 amino acids: CASSRGGLAYIQYF. The CDR3, as DNA: TGTGCCAGCAGCCGCGGGGGGCTAGCGTACATTCAGTACTTC.